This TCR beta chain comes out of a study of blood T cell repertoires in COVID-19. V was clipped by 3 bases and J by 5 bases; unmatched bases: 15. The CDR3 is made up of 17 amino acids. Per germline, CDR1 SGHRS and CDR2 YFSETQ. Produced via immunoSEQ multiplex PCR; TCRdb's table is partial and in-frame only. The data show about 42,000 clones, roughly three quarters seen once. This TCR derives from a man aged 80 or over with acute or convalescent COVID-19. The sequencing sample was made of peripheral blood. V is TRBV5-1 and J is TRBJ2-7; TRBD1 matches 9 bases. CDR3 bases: TGCGCCAGCAGCTCTCTGCCACCGGGACAGGGACTCAACGAGCAGTACTTC. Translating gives CASSSLPPGQGLNEQYF.